This note documents a single T cell receptor (beta chain) sequence. The multiple sclerosis control group consisted of treatment-naive patients whose relapsing-remitting disease, which was either stable or active, fulfilled revised McDonald criteria. CDR3 size: 15 residues. Germline CDR1 reads SGHDT; CDR2 reads YYEEEE. Between the trimmed V and J ends, which lost 1 base and 4 bases, there was a span of 14 bases. This sample was taken from a study of CD8 T cells in Susac syndrome. Reverse transcription used about 0.45 to 1 ug RNA and random hexamers. TCRdb reanalysed the immunoSEQ multiplex PCR reads using MiXCR and keeps one entry per CDR3 protein. Of more than 90,000 distinct CDR3 sequences listed, approximately 93% are singletons.

The TCR sequence derives from a human donor with multiple sclerosis. The rearrangement joins TRBV5-6 to TRBJ1-2; tentatively, D is TRBD1 (5 bases). The sequencing input was CD4+ T cells from PBMCs. CDR3 sequence reads: CASSLQLRAIYGYTF. As DNA, the CDR3 is TGTGCCAGCAGCTTGCAACTCAGGGCAATCTATGGCTACACCTTC. The variable domain in full, completed from reference TRBV5-6 and TRBJ1-2, reads DAGVTQSPTHLIKTRGQQVTLRCSPKSGHDTVSWYQQALGQGPQFIFQYYEEEERQRGNFPDRFSGHQFPNYSSELNVNALLLGDSALYLCASSLQLRAIYGYTFGSGTRLTVV.